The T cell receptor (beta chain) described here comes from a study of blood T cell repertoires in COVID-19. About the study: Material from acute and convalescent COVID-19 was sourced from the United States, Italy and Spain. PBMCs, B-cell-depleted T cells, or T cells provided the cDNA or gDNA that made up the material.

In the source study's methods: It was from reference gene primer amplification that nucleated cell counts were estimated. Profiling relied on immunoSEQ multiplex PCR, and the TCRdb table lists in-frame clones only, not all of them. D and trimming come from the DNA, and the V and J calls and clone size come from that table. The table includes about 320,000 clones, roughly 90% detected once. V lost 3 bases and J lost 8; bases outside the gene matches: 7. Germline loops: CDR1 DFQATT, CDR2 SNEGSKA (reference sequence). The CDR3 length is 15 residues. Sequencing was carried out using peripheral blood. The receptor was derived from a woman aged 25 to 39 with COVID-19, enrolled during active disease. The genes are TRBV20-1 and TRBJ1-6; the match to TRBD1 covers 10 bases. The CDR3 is CSASPGQGFYSPLHF. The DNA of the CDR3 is TGCAGTGCTAGTCCGGGACAGGGGTTTTATTCACCCCTCCACTTT.